Listed below are T cell receptor beta chains from one sample, sequenced in a study of T cell responses to AZD1222 COVID-19 vaccine. Repertoires were generated with immunoSEQ multiplex PCR, while TCRdb's copy carries only in-frame clones and drops some. The table has 90,000 to 120,000 clones, around 90% seen once. This specimen consisted of peripheral blood, obtained on day 0 of AZD1222 vaccination. These receptor sequences come from an adult in good health. Each CDR3 is given with its conserved first and last residue. A D gene is named only where the DNA matches it firmly. Part of the rows lack a size; the others show once, few, many or a class for expanded clones.

j_gene | v_gene | d_gene | abundance | CDR3aa | CDR3nt
TRBJ2-3 | TRBV11-1 | . | . | CASSPSSDTQYF | TGTGCCAGCAGCCCCTCCTCAGATACGCAGTATTTT
TRBJ2-3 | TRBV7-2 | . | . | CASSLKTDTQYF | TGTGCCAGCAGCTTAAAAACAGATACGCAGTATTTT
TRBJ2-1 | TRBV19 | . | . | CASSIAASSSYNEQFF | TGTGCCAGTAGTATAGCGGCTAGCTCATCCTACAATGAGCAGTTCTTC
TRBJ1-2 | TRBV7-2 | TRBD1 | . | CASSSRQGGYGYTF | TGTGCCAGCAGCTCCCGGCAGGGGGGTTATGGCTACACCTTC
TRBJ1-2 | TRBV28 | TRBD1 | . | CASTLGTGAYGYTF | TGTGCCAGCACCCTGGGGACAGGGGCCTATGGCTACACCTTC
TRBJ2-1 | TRBV7-3 | TRBD2 | once | CASSRTSGDEQFF | TGTGCCAGCAGCCGGACTAGCGGGGATGAGCAGTTCTTC
TRBJ2-2 | TRBV19 | . | . | CASSIRGTGELFF | TGTGCCAGTAGTATTCGGGGCACCGGGGAGCTGTTTTTT
TRBJ1-1 | TRBV19 | . | . | CASPSGPGSTEAFF | TGTGCCAGCCCATCCGGCCCGGGATCCACTGAAGCTTTCTTT
TRBJ2-7 | TRBV7-2 | TRBD2 | . | CASSFRSSGDSYEQYF | TGTGCCAGCAGCTTTCGGTCTAGCGGGGACTCCTACGAGCAGTACTTC
TRBJ2-2 | TRBV24-1 | TRBD1 | . | CATSDALGGTAKNTGELFF | TGTGCCACCAGTGATGCCTTAGGTGGGACAGCGAAGAACACCGGGGAGCTGTTTTTT
TRBJ2-7 | TRBV29-1 | . | . | CSVRRSYEQYF | TGCAGCGTGAGACGGTCCTACGAGCAGTACTTC
TRBJ1-3 | TRBV28 | . | . | CASSLSNMNTIYF | TGTGCCAGCAGTTTATCCAACATGAACACCATATATTTT
TRBJ2-7 | TRBV15 | . | . | CATSQADYEQYF | TGTGCCACCAGCCAGGCTGACTACGAGCAGTACTTC
TRBJ1-1 | TRBV7-2 | . | few | CASSPLGIMNTEAFF | TGTGCCAGCAGCCCCCTAGGAATCATGAACACTGAAGCTTTCTTT
TRBJ2-7 | TRBV15 | . | . | CATSRENGVGYEQYF | TGTGCCACCAGCAGAGAGAACGGTGTTGGCTACGAGCAGTACTTC
TRBJ1-6 | TRBV19 | . | . | CASSISSASSYNSPLHF | TGTGCCAGTAGTATATCTTCGGCGAGCTCCTATAATTCACCCCTCCACTTT
TRBJ2-7 | TRBV9 | TRBD2 | . | CASSPSAGNGYEQYF | TGTGCCAGCAGCCCATCAGCGGGGAACGGCTACGAGCAGTACTTC
TRBJ1-2 | TRBV10-3 | TRBD1 | once | CAIRRTGMDYGYTF | TGTGCCATCAGACGGACAGGGATGGACTATGGCTACACCTTC
TRBJ2-7 | TRBV11-1 | . | . | CASSLRRTSHEQYF | TGTGCCAGCAGCCTAAGAAGGACTTCTCACGAGCAGTACTTC
TRBJ1-3 | TRBV7-9 | . | . | CASSFWGNTIYF | TGTGCCAGCAGCTTTTGGGGAAACACCATATATTTT
TRBJ1-1 | TRBV9 | . | . | CASSGQPVTEAFF | TGTGCCAGCTCCGGGCAGCCGGTCACTGAAGCTTTCTTT
TRBJ2-2 | TRBV2 | TRBD2 | . | CASGRASGPNTGELFF | TGTGCCAGCGGACGGGCTAGCGGGCCCAACACCGGGGAGCTGTTTTTT
TRBJ2-7 | TRBV3-1/TRBV3-2 | . | . | CASSQVPQSYEQYF | TGTGCCAGCAGCCAAGTTCCGCAGTCGTACGAGCAGTACTTC
TRBJ2-5 | TRBV25-1 | . | . | CASTPLDHQETQYF | TGTGCCAGCACCCCGCTCGACCATCAAGAGACCCAGTACTTC
TRBJ1-5 | TRBV7-9 | . | . | CASSFAGGGTDNQPQHF | TGTGCCAGCAGCTTCGCCGGAGGGGGGACGGACAATCAGCCCCAGCATTTT
TRBJ1-3 | TRBV15 | . | . | CATSRDPGGAGNTIYF | TGTGCCACCAGCAGAGATCCTGGGGGAGCTGGAAACACCATATATTTT
TRBJ2-2 | TRBV7-6 | . | . | CASSSYGGNRGSTGELFF | TGTGCCAGCAGCTCCTACGGGGGGAACAGGGGGAGCACCGGGGAGCTGTTTTTT
TRBJ1-2 | TRBV4-3 | . | . | CASSQEGLRRYGYTF | TGCGCCAGCAGCCAAGAGGGGCTACGACGCTATGGCTACACCTTC
TRBJ1-4 | TRBV30 | . | . | CAWTRFNAPLFF | TGTGCCTGGACCAGGTTCAACGCTCCGCTGTTTTTT
TRBJ2-7 | TRBV9 | . | . | CASSAPGPNLPVDYEQYF | TGTGCCAGCAGCGCACCGGGACCTAACCTTCCCGTTGACTACGAGCAGTACTTC
TRBJ2-2 | TRBV7-7 | . | . | CASSLTGDIRTGELFF | TGTGCTAGCAGCTTAACCGGGGATATAAGGACCGGGGAGCTGTTTTTT
TRBJ1-1 | TRBV12-5 | . | . | CASGPQTGDLKAFF | TGTGCTAGTGGACCACAGACAGGAGATCTTAAAGCTTTCTTT
TRBJ2-7 | TRBV6-5 | . | . | CASAPRDGAYEQYF | TGTGCCAGCGCGCCCAGGGATGGCGCCTACGAGCAGTACTTC
TRBJ2-1 | TRBV28 | TRBD2 | . | CASSFTSLAGGNNEQFF | TGTGCCAGCAGTTTTACTTCCCTAGCGGGAGGAAACAATGAGCAGTTCTTC
TRBJ1-2 | TRBV4-1 | . | once | CASSQDNQGRWSGYTF | TGCGCCAGCAGCCAAGATAATCAGGGAAGGTGGAGCGGCTACACCTTC
TRBJ1-2 | TRBV10-3 | . | . | CAIMTENYGYTF | TGTGCCATCATGACAGAAAACTATGGCTACACCTTC
TRBJ2-1 | TRBV19 | TRBD2 | once | CASSMGLAGGPGYNEQFF | TGTGCCAGTAGTATGGGACTAGCGGGAGGGCCGGGGTACAATGAGCAGTTCTTC
TRBJ1-1 | TRBV7-2 | . | . | CASSFGTMNTEAFF | TGTGCCAGCAGCTTCGGCACCATGAACACTGAAGCTTTCTTT
TRBJ1-3 | TRBV7-6 | TRBD1 | . | CASSYSQGAHGNTIYF | TGTGCCAGCAGCTATTCTCAGGGGGCTCACGGAAACACCATATATTTT
TRBJ1-4 | TRBV21-1 | . | few | CASSKRGNEKLFF | TGTGCCAGCAGCAAAAGGGGGAATGAAAAACTGTTTTTT
TRBJ1-1 | TRBV5-4 | . | . | CASSFYRSEAFF | TGTGCCAGCAGCTTTTATAGGAGTGAAGCTTTCTTT
TRBJ1-3 | TRBV3-1/TRBV3-2 | . | . | CASTQTADSGNTIYF | TGTGCCAGCACCCAAACGGCCGACTCTGGAAACACCATATATTTT
TRBJ1-1 | TRBV4-3 | TRBD1 | . | CASSPGDRAPEAFF | TGCGCCAGCAGCCCCGGAGACAGGGCTCCTGAAGCTTTCTTT
TRBJ2-5 | TRBV4-2 | . | . | CASSQDPARAGETQYF | TGTGCCAGCAGCCAAGATCCCGCAAGGGCGGGAGAGACCCAGTACTTC
TRBJ2-7 | TRBV27 | . | . | CASSSTLTISDEQYF | TGTGCCAGCAGTTCCACTCTCACCATCTCCGACGAGCAGTACTTC
TRBJ1-2 | TRBV4-3 | . | . | CASSLQEGVNGYGYTF | TGCGCCAGCAGCCTACAGGAGGGGGTTAATGGCTATGGCTACACCTTC
TRBJ2-3 | TRBV27 | . | . | CASSLEAGTRTDTQYF | TGTGCCAGCAGTCTTGAGGCGGGTACGCGCACAGATACGCAGTATTTT